These 25 T cell receptor beta chains originate from one sample sequenced in a study of blood T cell repertoires in COVID-19. Produced via immunoSEQ multiplex PCR; TCRdb's table is partial and in-frame only. Of approximately 99,000 clones in the sample, roughly four fifths were seen once. The sample taken for sequencing was peripheral blood. These receptors were taken from a woman aged 70-85 years with acute or convalescent COVID-19.

The chain couples TRBV3-1 (or the pseudogene TRBV3-2) to TRBJ2-5, with TRBD2 matching 9 bases. The CDR3 sequence is 17 residues long. Losses at the gene ends were 1 base for V and 4 bases for J; bases not matched to a gene: 10. Germline V CDR1 and CDR2: LGHDT, YNNKEL (reference sequence). The CDR3 nucleotides read TGTGCCAGCAGCCAAGTAAGGCGGGAGGGTCTACCAGAGACCCAGTACTTC. This sequence encodes CASSQVRREGLPETQYF.

The rearrangement links TRBV5-5 to TRBJ1-5; D not certain. V was pared by 1 base and J by 2 bases, with 13 bases between. The germline V gene has CDR1 SGHKS and CDR2 YYEKEE (reference sequence). The length of the CDR3 is 16 residues. CDR3 DNA: TGTGCCAGCAGCTTGATAGCCTCAGTCGGCAATCAGCCCCAGCATTTT. Protein: CASSLIASVGNQPQHF. Looking up the rest from reference TRBV5-5 and TRBJ1-5 gives the full variable domain: DAGVTQSPTHLIKTRGQQVTLRCSPISGHKSVSWYQQVLGQGPQFIFQYYEKEERGRGNFPDRFSARQFPNYSSELNVNALLLGDSALYLCASSLIASVGNQPQHFGDGTRLSIL.

This sequence joins TRBV6-5 and TRBJ2-1; 10 positions match TRBD2. Germline V gene sequence: CDR1 MNHEY, CDR2 SVGAGI. The length of the CDR3 is 12 residues. After removal of 4 bases from V and 12 bases from J, the junction contained 3 bases not matched to a gene. CDR3 bases: TGTGCCAGCAGTTCACTAGCGGGATGGCAGTTCTTC. This gives the protein CASSSLAGWQFF.

The J gene is TRBJ1-3, the V gene TRBV28; possible D gene TRBD1, 5 bases. V dropped 11 bases and J dropped 0 bases, with 23 bases sitting between them. Germline V gene lookup returns CDR1 MDHEN and CDR2 SYDVKM. This CDR3 region has 17 residues. The CDR3 DNA reads as TGTGCCTCGAAGACCTCTGGCAGGGTGACCTCTGGAAACACCATATATTTT. It codes for CASKTSGRVTSGNTIYF.

J is TRBJ1-1 and V is TRBV5-1; D remains ambiguous. Germline V gives CDR1 SGHRS, CDR2 YFSETQ. V lost 1 base and J 1 base, leaving 8 bases between the germline ends. The length of the CDR3 is 14 residues. As DNA, the CDR3 is TGCGCCAGCAGCTTGCCAGGAAAGAACACTGAAGCTTTCTTT. Protein: CASSLPGKNTEAFF.

This rearrangement joins TRBV28 to TRBJ1-5, with D unclear. Germline V gene sequence: CDR1 MDHEN, CDR2 SYDVKM. V was cut by 8 bases and J by 9 bases, with 14 bases left in between. The CDR3 spans 12 residues. The CDR3 sequence is CASGKRQLPQHF. CDR3 in DNA: TGTGCCAGCGGAAAGAGACAATTGCCCCAGCATTTT. Full variable domain (remainder filled in from reference TRBV28 and TRBJ1-5): DVKVTQSSRYLVKRTGEKVFLECVQDMDHENMFWYRQDPGLGLRLIYFSYDVKMKEKGDIPEGYSVSREKKERFSLILESASTNQTSMYLCASGKRQLPQHFGDGTRLSIL.

The chain combines TRBV18 with TRBJ2-7; D might be TRBD2 (5 bases). Per germline, CDR1 KGHSH and CDR2 LQKENI. Trimming pared 0 bases from V and 3 bases from J, leaving 15 bases between. This CDR3 has 16 residues. CDR3 DNA: TGTGCCAGCTCACCACCGTCGGGAAAAGCAAGCTACGAGCAGTACTTC. Translation gives CASSPPSGKASYEQYF.

V is TRBV23-1 and J is TRBJ1-2, with TRBD1 as a possible D gene (6 bases). TRBV23-1 is reported as an ORF; its role is uncertain. The CDR3 covers 16 residues. V was pared by 0 bases and J by 4 bases, with 15 bases between. Here the CDR3 DNA reads TGCGCCAGCAGTCAATCGTCGAAGGGGGAGTGCTATGGCTACACCTTC. It encodes CASSQSSKGECYGYTF.

V usage is TRBV19 and J usage is TRBJ1-2, with D possibly TRBD1 on 6 matching bases. The germline V gene encodes CDR1 LNHDA and CDR2 SQIVND (reference sequence). V was clipped by 9 bases and J by 4 bases, with 12 bases between them. There are 12 residues in the CDR3. The CDR3 region has the DNA TGTGCCAGCTCCGACAGGTCCTATGGCTACACCTTC. Translating it yields CASSDRSYGYTF.

The V and J genes are TRBV11-3 and TRBJ2-5, with 8 bases that match TRBD1. CDR1 is SGHNT, CDR2 YENEEA, per germline. This CDR3 is 14 amino acids long. Trimming took 3 bases from V and 1 from J; bases not matched to a gene: 1. For the CDR3, the DNA is TGTGCCAGCAGCTTGGGGACAGGCCAAGAGACCCAGTACTTC. This gives the protein CASSLGTGQETQYF.

Concerning this clone itself: The junction and the germline gene differ at one end; a read error may be behind it. The V and J genes are TRBV5-1 and TRBJ1-2; D not certain. Germline lookup yields CDR1 SGHRS and CDR2 YFSETQ. This CDR3 region has 14 residues. In nucleotides, the CDR3 is TGCGCCAGCAGGTTGGACCCCCCGGTGCATGGCTACACCTTC. It codes for CASRLDPPVHGYTF.

The chain employs TRBV6-5 and TRBJ1-1, with 8 bases lining up with TRBD1. There are 13 residues in the CDR3. J lost 9 bases, V lost 2 bases, and 5 bases had no gene match. CDR1 and CDR2 (germline): MNHEY, SVGAGI. CDR3 protein: CASSYQPRGQAFF. The DNA of the CDR3 is TGTGCCAGCAGTTACCAACCCAGGGGGCAAGCTTTCTTT.

The count of this clone is one. The V and J genes are TRBV29-1 and TRBJ1-2; D gene ambiguous. The CDR3 extends over 15 amino acids. The germline V and J ends were trimmed by 3 bases and 4 bases, with 18 bases remaining between them. Germline CDR1 and CDR2: SQVTM and ANQGSEA. The CDR3 protein is CSVENLGTRVYGYTF. CDR3 in DNA: TGCAGCGTTGAGAATCTGGGAACGAGGGTCTATGGCTACACCTTC.

This chain joins TRBV2 and TRBJ2-3; TRBD2 is a possible D gene (6 bases). Trimming took 5 bases from V and 6 from J, leaving 24 bases between them. The CDR3 length is 17 residues. The germline V gene has CDR1 SNHLY and CDR2 FYNNEI. This CDR3 is CASSRVVGTGDPDTQYF. The CDR3 coding sequence is TGTGCCAGCAGTCGGGTTGTTGGAACGGGAGATCCCGATACGCAGTATTTT.

The J gene is TRBJ1-1, the V gene TRBV3-1 (or the pseudogene TRBV3-2); D not certain. The CDR3 extends over 13 amino acids. Deletions cut 2 bases from V and 1 base from J, with 5 bases between. Germline values: CDR1 LGHDT, CDR2 YNNKEL (reference sequence). CDR3 nucleotide sequence: TGTGCCAGCAGCCAATCGGGGAACACTGAAGCTTTCTTT. Protein sequence: CASSQSGNTEAFF.

The chain is built from TRBV4-2 and TRBJ1-2; 9 bases are shared with TRBD1. The CDR3 sequence is 17 residues long. V was clipped by 1 base and J by 7 bases; unmatched bases: 13. Germline lookup yields CDR1 LGHNA and CDR2 YNFKEQ. CDR3 loop: CASSQVISGTGYFGYTF. In DNA form, the CDR3 reads TGTGCCAGCAGCCAAGTTATCTCCGGGACAGGGTATTTTGGCTACACCTTC.

This clone turned up a few times. CDR3 residues: CASSQGSGGGYGYTF. Written as DNA, the CDR3 is TGTGCCAGCAGCCAAGGTTCAGGGGGCGGCTATGGCTACACCTTC. This rearrangement joins TRBV4-2 to TRBJ1-2, with 8 bases aligning to TRBD1. V was pared by 1 base and J by 4 bases, with 5 bases of the junction left unmatched. Germline V gives CDR1 LGHNA, CDR2 YNFKEQ. The CDR3 contains 15 residues.

This chain joins TRBV6-2 or TRBV6-3 and TRBJ1-2; maybe TRBD1 (5 bases). This CDR3 spans 15 amino acids. Germline V gene lookup returns CDR1 MNHEY and CDR2 SVGEGT. Trimming cost V 2 bases and J 1 base, with 11 bases left between them. The CDR3 spells CASSYLAGVNYGYTF. In DNA, the CDR3 is TGTGCCAGCAGTTACCTGGCGGGGGTTAACTATGGCTACACCTTC.

The chain uses TRBV5-1 and TRBJ2-2; 9 bases align to TRBD1. From germline, CDR1 is SGHRS and CDR2 YFSETQ. The length of the CDR3 is 16 residues. Trimming at V came to 4 bases and at J to 3 bases, leaving 7 bases not matched to a gene. CDR3 loop: CASSAGDREDTGELFF. For the CDR3, the DNA is TGCGCCAGCAGCGCGGGGGACAGGGAGGACACCGGGGAGCTGTTTTTT. The whole variable domain, filled in from reference TRBV5-1 and TRBJ2-2, reads KAGVTQTPRYLIKTRGQQVTLSCSPISGHRSVSWYQQTPGQGLQFLFEYFSETQRNKGNFPGRFSGRQFSNSRSEMNVSTLELGDSALYLCASSAGDREDTGELFFGEGSRLTVL.

The chain recombines TRBV11-1 with TRBJ1-2; no definite D call. Trimming cost V 5 bases and J 3 bases, with 16 bases left between them. This CDR3 spans 15 amino acids. Germline CDR1 and CDR2: SGHAT and FQDESV (reference sequence). The DNA for the CDR3 is TGTGCCAGCAGCCCATATAGCCCGGTCGACTATGGCTACACCTTC. Residues: CASSPYSPVDYGYTF.

The J gene is TRBJ1-1, the V gene TRBV30; weak D call: TRBD1 (5 bases). The V end lost 2 bases, the J end lost 5 bases, and 15 bases lay between the germline ends. This CDR3 is 14 amino acids long. Germline CDR1 reads GTSNPN; CDR2 reads SVGIG (reference sequence). This CDR3 reads CAWSPNRLATEAFF. CDR3 DNA sequence: TGTGCCTGGAGTCCGAACAGGTTGGCGACTGAAGCTTTCTTT. The entire variable domain, with the rest obtained from reference TRBV30 and TRBJ1-1, is as follows: SQTIHQWPATLVQPVGSPLSLECTVEGTSNPNLYWYRQAAGRGLQLLFYSVGIGQISSEVPQNLSASRPQDRQFILSSKKLLLSDSGFYLCAWSPNRLATEAFFGQGTRLTVV.

The gene calls are TRBV5-1 and TRBJ1-1, with 9 bases identical to TRBD1. CDR1 and CDR2 from the germline V gene are SGHRS and YFSETQ. CDR3 length: 14 amino acids. With V trimmed by 3 bases and J by 3 bases, 3 bases remained unmatched. CDR3 in DNA: TGCGCCAGCAGCTCGACAGGGGGATACACTGAAGCTTTCTTT. Amino acid sequence: CASSSTGGYTEAFF.

This clone was detected once. The rearrangement joins TRBV6-2 or TRBV6-3 to TRBJ2-5; D is perhaps TRBD1 (6 bases). The length of the CDR3 is 16 residues. V was trimmed by 5 bases and J by 2 bases, leaving 18 bases between them. The germline CDR1 and CDR2 sequences are MNHEY and SVGEGT. The CDR3 spells CASSGLQGPPQETQYF. The CDR3 DNA is TGTGCCAGCAGTGGGCTACAGGGTCCCCCTCAAGAGACCCAGTACTTC.

This chain joins TRBV7-3 and TRBJ2-1; TRBD2 matches at 13 bases. Trimming removed 5 bases from V and 7 bases from J; junction bases left unmatched: 8. Per the germline V gene, CDR1 is SGHTA and CDR2 is FQGTGA. CDR3 size: 16 residues. CDR3 sequence (DNA): TGTGCCAGCAGCCGCGAGCGGACTAGCGGGGGTAATGAGCAGTTCTTC. Translation gives CASSRERTSGGNEQFF.

The chain links TRBV9 to TRBJ1-1; the D is unclear. V was trimmed by 4 bases and J by 0 bases, leaving 10 bases between them. The CDR3 length is 14 residues. CDR1 and CDR2 from the germline V gene are SGDLS and YYNGEE. CDR3 loop: CASSPLWLNTEAFF. The DNA of the CDR3 is TGTGCCAGCAGCCCCCTGTGGCTGAACACTGAAGCTTTCTTT. The complete variable domain, with remaining parts taken from reference TRBV9 and TRBJ1-1, reads DSGVTQTPKHLITATGQRVTLRCSPRSGDLSVYWYQQSLDQGLQFLIQYYNGEERAKGNILERFSAQQFPDLHSELNLSSLELGDSALYFCASSPLWLNTEAFFGQGTRLTVV.